A single sample gave rise to the 27 T cell receptor beta chains below, sequenced in a study of blood T cell repertoires in COVID-19. Measured with immunoSEQ multiplex PCR; TCRdb has only the in-frame clones, and not every one. The sample comprises 95,000 to 150,000 clones, roughly 90% of which are singletons, and 4% to 5.5% rests with the top ten. The sequencing input was peripheral blood. The receptor source for this set is a man in his forties or fifties with acute or convalescent COVID-19.

The V call is TRBV6-2 or TRBV6-3, the J call TRBJ2-2; D possibly corresponds to TRBD2 (6 bases). Trimming removed 1 base at V and 0 bases at J, with 9 bases between. CDR3 size: 16 residues. CDR1 and CDR2 (germline): MNHEY, SVGEGT. CDR3 coding DNA: TGTGCCAGCAGTTACTGGGGGGACGCGAACACCGGGGAGCTGTTTTTT. Protein sequence: CASSYWGDANTGELFF.

This chain connects TRBV25-1 to TRBJ1-4; no firm D call. The germline V gene encodes CDR1 MGHDK and CDR2 SYGVNS. V was pared by 6 bases and J by 7 bases, with 12 bases between. The CDR3 spans 13 residues. CDR3 residues: CASSALGSEKLFF. The CDR3 DNA is TGTGCCAGCAGCGCTCTAGGGAGTGAAAAACTGTTTTTT.

The chain employs TRBV6-5 and TRBJ2-5; 7 bases align to TRBD1. Trimming took 4 bases from V and 2 from J; bases not matched to a gene: 7. The CDR3 spans 15 residues. The germline CDR1 and CDR2 sequences are MNHEY and SVGAGI. For the CDR3, the DNA is TGTGCCAGCAGTTTCTTCGGGACAGTACAAGAGACCCAGTACTTC. Its translation: CASSFFGTVQETQYF.

This chain uses TRBV3-1 (or the pseudogene TRBV3-2) with TRBJ1-6, with TRBD1 identical over 9 bases. V gave up 4 bases and J gave up 5 bases; unmatched junction bases: 9. The CDR3 is made up of 17 amino acids. The germline gives CDR1 LGHDT, CDR2 YNNKEL (reference sequence). CDR3 in amino acids: CASSRDSGTGNNSPLHF. The CDR3 region has the DNA TGTGCCAGCAGCCGGGATTCCGGGACAGGGAATAATTCACCCCTCCACTTT.

The genes are TRBV5-1 and TRBJ1-4; tentative D call: TRBD1 (5 bases). V was cut by 7 bases and J by 0 bases, with 16 bases left in between. The CDR3 is 16 amino acids. Germline V CDR1 and CDR2: SGHRS, YFSETQ. Here the CDR3 DNA reads TGCGCCAGCGGACTAGATGGGGGTTCAACTAATGAAAAACTGTTTTTT. Amino acid sequence: CASGLDGGSTNEKLFF.

This clone was counted a few times. The V gene is TRBV19, the J gene TRBJ2-1, with D possibly matching TRBD2 (5 bases). V lost 1 base and J 8 bases, leaving 15 bases between the germline ends. This CDR3 has 15 residues. Looked up from germline, CDR1 is LNHDA and CDR2 is SQIVND (reference sequence). CDR3 sequence (DNA): TGTGCCAGTAGTATAGGCCCCTCCGGGGTCTATGAGCAGTTCTTC. Residues: CASSIGPSGVYEQFF.

This clone showed up just once. J is TRBJ1-4 and V is TRBV5-4; maybe TRBD1 (6 bases). Trimming took 4 bases from V and 7 from J, leaving 11 bases between them. Germline loops: CDR1 SGHNT, CDR2 YYREEE (reference sequence). This CDR3 is 13 amino acids long. The CDR3 DNA reads as TGTGCCAGCAGCCGGACAGTTGCTGAAAAACTGTTTTTT. Its translation is CASSRTVAEKLFF.

This clone has only one observation. The CDR3: CASSPRTGSLYEQYF. CDR3 bases: TGTGCCAGCAGTCCGAGGACAGGGTCCCTCTACGAGCAGTACTTC. The chain couples TRBV7-9 to TRBJ2-7; 8 bases fit TRBD1. V was clipped by 6 bases and J by 3 bases; unmatched bases: 10. This CDR3 has 15 residues. The V gene's germline CDR1 is SEHNR and CDR2 FQNEAQ (reference sequence).

This clone was picked up one time. V usage is TRBV11-3 and J usage is TRBJ2-1, with TRBD2 matching over 11 bases. Looked up from germline, CDR1 is SGHNT and CDR2 is YENEEA. Germline trimming cut 2 bases from V and 5 bases from J; bases unmatched to any gene: 2. The CDR3 contains 15 residues. Here the CDR3 DNA reads TGTGCCAGCAGCTTATCTAGCGGGGGGAACAATGAGCAGTTCTTC. The encoded protein is CASSLSSGGNNEQFF. The full variable domain, rest sourced from reference TRBV11-3 and TRBJ2-1, is EAGVVQSPRYKIIEKKQPVAFWCNPISGHNTLYWYLQNLGQGPELLIRYENEEAVDDSQLPKDRFSAERLKGVDSTLKIQPAELGDSAVYLCASSLSSGGNNEQFFGPGTRLTVL.

The chain has TRBV7-3 and TRBJ2-5; the D gene is possibly TRBD2 (5 bases). Germline V gene sequence: CDR1 SGHTA, CDR2 FQGTGA. V dropped 5 bases and J dropped 5 bases, with 12 bases sitting between them. The CDR3 is 13 amino acids. DNA for the CDR3: TGTGCCAGCAGCAACGGAGGCGTCGAGACCCAGTACTTC. This encodes CASSNGGVETQYF.

The chain carries TRBV11-2 and TRBJ2-2; TRBD2 might be the D (6 bases). This CDR3 is 16 amino acids long. Between the trimmed V and J ends, which lost 2 bases and 2 bases, there was a span of 12 bases. The germline gives CDR1 SGHAT, CDR2 FQNNGV. CDR3 amino acids: CASSLIALANTGELFF. Here the CDR3 DNA reads TGTGCCAGCAGCTTAATCGCACTAGCCAACACCGGGGAGCTGTTTTTT. The full variable domain, rest sourced from reference TRBV11-2 and TRBJ2-2, is EAGVAQSPRYKIIEKRQSVAFWCNPISGHATLYWYQQILGQGPKLLIQFQNNGVVDDSQLPKDRFSAERLKGVDSTLKIQPAKLEDSAVYLCASSLIALANTGELFFGEGSRLTVL.

CDR3 DNA: TGTGCCAGTAGTATCCAGGGGGATGGTGAAAAACTGTTTTTT. It is translated as CASSIQGDGEKLFF. The V and J genes are TRBV19 and TRBJ1-4; TRBD1 matches at 7 bases. The CDR3 runs to 14 residues. The J segment lost 7 bases and the V segment lost 3 bases, leaving 5 bases of the junction unmatched. Looked up from germline, CDR1 is LNHDA and CDR2 is SQIVND (reference sequence).

The V gene is TRBV12-3 or TRBV12-4, the J gene TRBJ1-2; no firm D call. CDR3 size: 11 residues. The V end was cut by 2 bases, the J end by 4 bases, with 2 bases between. The CDR3 is CASSLRYGYTF. CDR3 DNA sequence: TGTGCCAGCAGTTTACGCTATGGCTACACCTTC.

The V and J genes are TRBV27 and TRBJ1-1; 12 bases map to TRBD1. The V gene end was trimmed by 4 bases and the J gene end by 3 bases; junction bases not matched to a gene: 9. The germline gives CDR1 MNHEY, CDR2 SMNVEV (reference sequence). The CDR3 loop spans 17 amino acids. CDR3 region: CASSSTGTGGGYTEAFF. The CDR3 DNA reads TGTGCCAGCAGTTCTACCGGGACAGGGGGCGGGTACACTGAAGCTTTCTTT.

The chain joins TRBV2 to TRBJ1-6, with D possibly matching TRBD1 (6 bases). The germline V gene has CDR1 SNHLY and CDR2 FYNNEI. V was pared by 3 bases and J by 3 bases, with 12 bases between. CDR3 length: 16 amino acids. CDR3 in DNA: TGTGCCAGCAGTGAGCGGGGGGCGTTCTATAATTCACCCCTCCACTTT. Translation gives CASSERGAFYNSPLHF.

The table lists this clone with a few counts. The CDR3 sequence is CASSQDYLIQMNTEAFF. In DNA, the CDR3 is TGTGCCAGCAGCCAAGATTATCTTATACAGATGAACACTGAAGCTTTCTTT. The chain employs TRBV14 and TRBJ1-1; D uncertain. The V end was cut by 0 bases, the J end by 0 bases, with 14 bases between. The CDR3 runs 17 residues. The germline gives CDR1 SGHDN, CDR2 FVKESK.

The chain carries TRBV15 and TRBJ1-5, with D maybe TRBD1 (5 bases). Trimming removed 3 bases at V and 6 bases at J, with 12 bases between. CDR1 and CDR2 from the germline V gene are LNHNV and YYDKDF (reference sequence). CDR3 length equals 14 residues. The CDR3 sequence: CATSRGREGQPQHF. The CDR3 DNA sequence: TGTGCCACCAGCAGGGGCAGGGAGGGTCAGCCCCAGCATTTT.

The chain employs TRBV5-1 and TRBJ1-2; unclear D gene. This CDR3 contains 13 residues. Per germline, CDR1 SGHRS and CDR2 YFSETQ. V was pared by 0 bases and J by 8 bases, with 11 bases between. CDR3: CASSLGRREGYTF. The CDR3 DNA is TGCGCCAGCAGCTTGGGACGGAGAGAAGGCTACACCTTC.

The rearrangement uses TRBV2 and TRBJ2-3; D call uncertain. Germline V CDR1 and CDR2: SNHLY, FYNNEI. This CDR3 is 15 amino acids long. Trimming took 6 bases from V and 0 from J, leaving 13 bases between them. CDR3 sequence (DNA): TGTGCCAGCAGCGACATTCTCATTAGCACAGATACGCAGTATTTT. This gives the protein CASSDILISTDTQYF.

The V and J genes are TRBV18 and TRBJ1-5; D may be TRBD1 (5 bases). This CDR3 region has 13 residues. The germline gives CDR1 KGHSH, CDR2 LQKENI. Trimming took off 3 bases at V and 11 bases at J, with 14 bases between the two ends. In nucleotides, the CDR3 is TGTGCCAGCTCACCCGACAGTCCGCCCGCCCAGCATTTT. This encodes CASSPDSPPAQHF.

V usage is TRBV4-2 and J usage is TRBJ2-5, with D unresolved. V dropped 0 bases and J dropped 5 bases, with 7 bases sitting between them. From germline, CDR1 is LGHNA and CDR2 YNFKEQ. The CDR3 has 13 residues. CDR3 in DNA: TGTGCCAGCAGCCAAGATAGTGTGGAGACCCAGTACTTC. It encodes CASSQDSVETQYF.

The V gene is TRBV18, the J gene TRBJ2-5, with 7 bases that match TRBD1. Looked up from germline, CDR1 is KGHSH and CDR2 is LQKENI. There are 13 residues in the CDR3. V was clipped by 8 bases and J by 2 bases; unmatched bases: 5. The CDR3 loop is CASRPGQQETQYF. The CDR3 DNA follows: TGTGCCAGCCGTCCGGGACAGCAAGAGACCCAGTACTTC.

The chain is built from TRBV19 and TRBJ1-2; D is undetermined. The V gene's germline CDR1 is LNHDA and CDR2 SQIVND (reference sequence). V lost 4 bases, J lost 4 bases, and 16 bases lay in between. The CDR3 consists of 15 residues. CDR3 amino acids: CASSNQGQGSYGYTF. Written as DNA, the CDR3 is TGTGCCAGTAGTAATCAAGGGCAAGGGAGCTATGGCTACACCTTC.

V is TRBV12-5 and J is TRBJ2-1; the match to TRBD1 covers 9 bases. This CDR3 has 17 residues. V lost 0 bases and J lost 3; bases outside the gene matches: 6. Germline V gene lookup returns CDR1 LGHNT and CDR2 FRNRAP. CDR3: CASGLVTGTGNYNEQFF. The CDR3 DNA is TGTGCTAGTGGTTTGGTCACCGGGACAGGGAACTACAATGAGCAGTTCTTC.

The chain uses TRBV7-2 and TRBJ2-2, with 10 bases identical to TRBD1. Germline CDR1 is SGHTA and CDR2 is FQGNSA. The V and J ends lost 1 base and 1 base, in that order; junction bases with no gene match: 9. CDR3 size: 19 residues. The CDR3 coding sequence is TGTGCCAGCAGCTTAGTCCCCGGGCGGACAGGGGGGAACACCGGGGAGCTGTTTTTT. Translated: CASSLVPGRTGGNTGELFF.

This chain links TRBV29-1 with TRBJ2-7; 7 positions match TRBD2. The V gene end was trimmed by 1 base and the J gene end by 2 bases; junction bases not matched to a gene: 2. The germline V gene encodes CDR1 SQVTM and CDR2 ANQGSEA. This CDR3 spans 13 amino acids. CDR3: CSVEAGGAYEQYF. CDR3 nucleotide sequence: TGCAGCGTTGAAGCGGGAGGTGCCTACGAGCAGTACTTC.

The chain links TRBV12-3 or TRBV12-4 to TRBJ2-2; 8 bases agree with TRBD1. The V segment lost 1 base and the J segment 13 bases; nucleotides outside the gene matches: 2. The CDR3 is made up of 12 amino acids. CDR3 in DNA: TGTGCCAGCAGTTTAGGGGGGACAGGGCTGTTTTTT. Translation: CASSLGGTGLFF.